This TCR beta chain was found in a study of blood T cell repertoires in COVID-19. About the research overall: Italy, Spain and the United States were the sources of the convalescent and acute COVID-19 samples.

Profiling relied on immunoSEQ multiplex PCR, and the TCRdb table lists in-frame clones only, not all of them. The sample contains some 110,000 clones, about nine tenths of which appear only once. As regards this clone: At one end the junction does not follow the germline gene, possibly because of a read error. The same CDR3 is also encoded by other DNA sequences in this sample.

The CDR3 extends over 16 amino acids. Per germline, CDR1 SGHTS and CDR2 YDEGEE. The sequenced sample consisted of peripheral blood. The V and J genes are TRBV5-8 and TRBJ2-3; TRBD2 matches at 12 bases. This clonotype originated in a man in his forties with acute or convalescent COVID-19. The CDR3 here is CASSLGTSGSTDTQYF. In nucleotides, the CDR3 is TGTGCCAGCAGTTTGGGGACTAGCGGGAGCACAGATACGCAGTATTTT.